A single T cell receptor beta chain is shown here with its context. Its antigen is not known. These data originate in a study of blood T cells in healthy people across ages. Study findings and constraints: What prevented conclusive comparison of naive and antigen-experienced cells was that PBMCs were unsorted.

The use of a sample-barcoded 5' primer and a J-beta primer mix characterized a second PCR of roughly 6 to 12 cycles. TCRdb passed the 5' RACE reads through MiXCR, listing each CDR3 protein once. Of approximately 730,000 distinct CDR3 sequences in the sample, around 40% were seen once. Peripheral blood from each donor was collected in a volume of approximately 9.2 milliliters. CDR1 and CDR2 from the germline V gene are DFQATT and SNEGSKA (reference sequence). V lost 3 bases to trimming and J lost 4 bases, with 9 bases between them. This CDR3 contains 12 residues. The receptor was derived from a woman aged 60-70 years in good health. The chain recombines TRBV20-1 with TRBJ1-2; D remains unclear. The sequenced sample consisted of blood. The CDR3: CSARVSPYGYTF. In nucleotides, the CDR3 is TGCAGTGCTAGGGTGAGCCCCTATGGCTACACCTTC.